The 10 T cell receptor beta chains given below trace back to one sample, sequenced in a study of T cell responses to AZD1222 COVID-19 vaccine. Measured with immunoSEQ multiplex PCR; TCRdb has only the in-frame clones, and not every one. The data show some 110,000 clones, 88% seen once. The material was peripheral blood, obtained 28 days after the second AZD1222 dose. All receptors come from an adult who received the AZD1222 COVID-19 vaccine.

CDR3 DNA: TGTGCCGGCAAGACTACAGGGTCCCCGGGCGAAAAACTGTTTTTT. Translation: CAGKTTGSPGEKLFF. The rearrangement uses TRBV19 and TRBJ1-4; a weak D match, TRBD1 (6 bases). V was pared by 11 bases and J by 8 bases, with 24 bases between. The CDR3 sequence is 15 residues long. CDR1 LNHDA and CDR2 SQIVND come from the germline V gene (reference sequence).

V and J are TRBV5-4 and TRBJ2-3; the match to TRBD2 covers 10 bases. After removal of 5 bases from V and 0 bases from J, the junction contained 12 bases not matched to a gene. CDR1 SGHNT and CDR2 YYREEE come from the germline V gene (reference sequence). The CDR3 is 18 residues long. For the CDR3, the DNA is TGTGCCAGCAGACCCTCTAGCGGGGGCCCACCTAGCACAGATACGCAGTATTTT. This translates into CASRPSSGGPPSTDTQYF.

The chain couples TRBV12-5 to TRBJ1-2, with a tentative D call TRBD1 (6 bases). The CDR3 length is 13 residues. V was clipped by 7 bases and J by 3 bases, with 12 bases between them. The V gene's germline CDR1 is LGHNT and CDR2 FRNRAP. In DNA form, the CDR3 reads TGTGCTAGTGTAAGGAACAGGGACTATGGCTACACCTTC. It codes for CASVRNRDYGYTF.

This chain joins TRBV5-1 and TRBJ2-5; 10 bases align to TRBD1. The CDR3 is made up of 16 amino acids. With V trimmed by 6 bases and J by 2 bases, 10 bases remained unmatched. Germline CDR1 reads SGHRS; CDR2 reads YFSETQ. Here the CDR3 DNA reads TGCGCCAGCACACCGACAGGGGGCTGGGGGCAAGAGACCCAGTACTTC. It specifies CASTPTGGWGQETQYF.

The rearrangement uses TRBV19 and TRBJ2-1; the D gene could be TRBD1 or TRBD2 (6 bases each). Germline V CDR1 and CDR2: LNHDA, SQIVND (reference sequence). The CDR3 has 20 amino acids. V lost 3 bases, J lost 4 bases, and 28 bases lay in between. CDR3 bases: TGTGCCAGTAGTATGGAGGGAGATTTCAGGGGCGCCCCTCTATACAATGAGCAGTTCTTC. Amino acid sequence: CASSMEGDFRGAPLYNEQFF.

The chain combines TRBV3-1 (or the pseudogene TRBV3-2) with TRBJ2-2, with 12 nucleotides matching TRBD2. The CDR3 contains 17 residues. The junction had 4 bases not matched to a gene; V was cut back by 1 base and J by 4 bases. The germline V gene encodes CDR1 LGHDT and CDR2 YNNKEL (reference sequence). The CDR3 DNA follows: TGTGCCAGCAGCCAAGTCCTACTAGCGGGGGGCACCGGGGAGCTGTTTTTT. Translated, it gives CASSQVLLAGGTGELFF.

DNA for the CDR3: TGTGCCAGCAGCCAAGCCTCGGGTCTAGGGACTAATGAAAAACTGTTTTTT. Protein product: CASSQASGLGTNEKLFF. The chain employs TRBV4-2 and TRBJ1-4; no clear D gene. Trimming shortened V by 1 base and J by 2 bases, and 14 bases separated the two germline ends. The CDR3 extends over 17 amino acids. From germline, CDR1 is LGHNA and CDR2 YNFKEQ.

V is TRBV19 and J is TRBJ1-1, with a weak D call TRBD1 (5 bases). The CDR3 sequence is 14 residues long. V was shortened by 5 bases and J by 0 bases, with 10 bases between the two germline ends. From germline, CDR1 is LNHDA and CDR2 SQIVND (reference sequence). Written as DNA, the CDR3 is TGTGCCAGTAGTGAGAGGGGTTTGAACACTGAAGCTTTCTTT. Its protein is CASSERGLNTEAFF.

The chain employs TRBV29-1 and TRBJ1-2; D not resolved. This CDR3 has 11 residues. The germline V gene encodes CDR1 SQVTM and CDR2 ANQGSEA. Trimming took off 4 bases at V and 5 bases at J, with 8 bases between the two ends. The CDR3 DNA sequence: TGCAGCGTTGTGGCCGCGTATGGCTACACCTTC. Translation gives CSVVAAYGYTF. Together with reference TRBV29-1 and TRBJ1-2, the CDR3 gives the full variable domain: SAVISQKPSRDICQRGTSLTIQCQVDSQVTMMFWYRQQPGQSLTLIATANQGSEATYESGFVIDKFPISRPNLTFSTLTVSNMSPEDSSIYLCSVVAAYGYTFGSGTRLTVV.

This clone was detected only once. The V call is TRBV7-9, the J call TRBJ1-4; a possible D gene is TRBD1 (5 bases). The CDR3 covers 14 residues. Trimming removed 3 bases from V and 6 bases from J, with 11 bases in between. CDR1 SEHNR and CDR2 FQNEAQ come from the germline V gene (reference sequence). In nucleotides, the CDR3 is TGTGCCAGCAGCTTTGGGGGAGAGGATGAAAAACTGTTTTTT. It translates to CASSFGGEDEKLFF.